This T cell receptor beta chain is from a study of T cell responses to AZD1222 COVID-19 vaccine (dated by TCRdb to about 2021). Regarding the study in general: Because spike-specific TCR depth and breadth did not differ between the two schedules, AZD1222 recipients who got a second dose at roughly 4 weeks were pooled with those who got a second dose at roughly 12 weeks. Enrollment into the trials was organized by age into subgroups of 18-55, 56-69 and 70-plus years, and those subgroups contained about 160, 30 and 59 TCR-sequenced participants, respectively. TCR sequencing covered 233 trial participants: some 210 given two doses of AZD1222 and around 26 given two doses of MenACWY control vaccine.

A remark on this clone: Its antigen is still unknown. No quality values exist for individual bases; no much larger clone is one base distant.

Explained via the paper, the time point label denotes: baseline before first vaccination. The vaccinee samples were drawn from two UK trials, COV001 and COV002, one of which was a single-blind randomized controlled phase 2/3 trial testing AZD1222 (ChAdOx1 nCoV-19) in healthy adults. For TCRbeta chain sequencing, PBMC samples were collected from trial participants at day 0 and at day 28 after the second dose. The CDR3 regions of human TCRbeta chains were analyzed by immunosequencing. For the original study's pipeline: Repertoire TCRs were matched against a reference library of SARS-CoV-2-specific TCRs generated with the MIRA antigen-specificity platform. Breadth was defined as the fraction of unique TCRs that were SARS-CoV-2-associated, and depth was defined as the fraction of total T cells that were SARS-CoV-2-associated. Using the MIRA data, each spike-specific TCR was assigned both to the spike region to which the TCR was reactive and to a CD4 or CD8 class. Log10-transformed breadth and depth values were compared by one-way ANOVA with Sidak's multiple comparisons tests. TCRdb took this table from immuneACCESS and kept in-frame rearrangements with V and J called. Such tables lack part of the clones; where checked against another copy, unresolved V genes explain under half of the gap, and the rest is unexplained. Clone size and the V and J calls come from that table; the DNA yielded D and trimming. The sample table shows some 120,000 clones, and 80% to 90% are seen once. The biggest ten clones account for 1.6% of the sample.

Overall study results and their limits: The 56-69-year group was small, and its depth increase did not reach significance, likely because of low power. CD4 TCRs associated with the vaccine covered the entire spike protein, and the dominant responses were in regions 160-218 and 743-854. Reportedly, almost half of the unique spike-specific TCRs recognized epitopes lying outside the regions that are mutated in the B.1.351 and B.1.1.7 variants. Conclusions about previously exposed vaccinees were limited because only six AZD1222 recipients were SARS-CoV-2 seropositive at baseline. Because no day 14 peak-response samples were available, the repertoires could be characterized only after the peak T cell response. Participants were mostly white British and included more females than males, and it was suggested by the authors that clonal diversity may have been underestimated. After two AZD1222 doses, spike-specific TCR breadth and depth were significantly higher than at day 0 and than in MenACWY recipients.

The junction carries 14 bases between V and J, which are trimmed by 2 bases and 1 base respectively. The CDR3 numbers 16 residues from cysteine through phenylalanine. Only the CDR3 region is kept as DNA, spanning 48 bases read in frame from base 1. From the germline V gene, CDR1 is SGHAT and CDR2 is FQNNGV. Here the sequenced sample was peripheral blood, taken on day 0 of AZD1222 vaccination. The chain links TRBV11-2 with TRBJ1-1; the D gene is perhaps TRBD1, from 5 matching bases. The receptor was isolated from an adult in good health. The sequenced DNA is TGTGCCAGCAGCTTAAGATTGGGACGGGGGAACACTGAAGCTTTCTTT. It specifies CASSLRLGRGNTEAFF.